These T cell receptor beta chains were read from a single sample in a study of blood T cell repertoires in COVID-19. Generated by immunoSEQ multiplex PCR, the TCRdb table keeps only in-frame clones and is missing some. In the table there are around 450,000 clones, around 90% of which are singletons. Sequenced: PBMCs or T cells enriched from blood (not recorded which). The receptors derive from a woman under 30 with acute COVID-19. Each CDR3 is given with its conserved first and last residue. Fields, in order: CDR3 DNA, CDR3 protein, J gene, V gene, clone size, D gene. The D gene is left open where the match is weak. Rows may omit the clone size; those that give it use once, few, many or a size class.

cdr3_nt: TGTGCCAGCAGCGATTCCGCAGGGGGCAATCAGCCCCAGCATTTT
cdr3_aa: CASSDSAGGNQPQHF
j_call: TRBJ1-5
v_call: TRBV9
clone_size: .
d_call: .

cdr3_nt: TGTGCCAGCAGCCCCCAGGGCTTCGGTGAAAAACTGTTTTTT
cdr3_aa: CASSPQGFGEKLFF
j_call: TRBJ1-4
v_call: TRBV7-3
clone_size: .
d_call: .

cdr3_nt: TGTGCCAGCAGTCCCACAGGCGCCCATGGCTACACCTTC
cdr3_aa: CASSPTGAHGYTF
j_call: TRBJ1-2
v_call: TRBV28
clone_size: .
d_call: .

cdr3_nt: TGTGCCAGTAGCTCAGAGGTTTTATATGGCTACACCTTC
cdr3_aa: CASSSEVLYGYTF
j_call: TRBJ1-2
v_call: TRBV19
clone_size: .
d_call: .

cdr3_nt: TGTGCCAGCAGCGGGACAGGGGGCGAATATGAAAAACTGTTTTTT
cdr3_aa: CASSGTGGEYEKLFF
j_call: TRBJ1-4
v_call: TRBV5-6
clone_size: .
d_call: TRBD1

cdr3_nt: TGTGCCAGCAGTTTACAGGGTGTCGGCAACACCATATATTTT
cdr3_aa: CASSLQGVGNTIYF
j_call: TRBJ1-3
v_call: TRBV28
clone_size: .
d_call: .

cdr3_nt: TGTGCCAGCTCCCACAGGGTGGGCTACACCTTC
cdr3_aa: CASSHRVGYTF
j_call: TRBJ1-2
v_call: TRBV18
clone_size: .
d_call: .

cdr3_nt: TGTGCCAGCAGTGTGTGGAGACTAGCGGGAGTCGGACTCGATTCCGGGGAGCTGTTTTTT
cdr3_aa: CASSVWRLAGVGLDSGELFF
j_call: TRBJ2-2
v_call: TRBV6-1
clone_size: once
d_call: TRBD2

cdr3_nt: TGTGCCAGTCATACAGGGGGCGCCGTTCAGCCCCAGCATTTT
cdr3_aa: CASHTGGAVQPQHF
j_call: TRBJ1-5
v_call: TRBV19
clone_size: .
d_call: TRBD1

cdr3_nt: TGTGCCAGCAGCCAGGCCTTGGGGGGAGGCTACACCTTC
cdr3_aa: CASSQALGGGYTF
j_call: TRBJ1-2
v_call: TRBV3-1/TRBV3-2
clone_size: few
d_call: .

cdr3_nt: TGCAGCGTTGCCACGGACAGGGTAAACTATGGCTACACCTTC
cdr3_aa: CSVATDRVNYGYTF
j_call: TRBJ1-2
v_call: TRBV29-1
clone_size: once
d_call: TRBD1

cdr3_nt: TGCGCCAGCAGCCCCAGGGGCCAGATGTCCTATGGCTACACCTTC
cdr3_aa: CASSPRGQMSYGYTF
j_call: TRBJ1-2
v_call: TRBV5-1
clone_size: .
d_call: .

cdr3_nt: TGTGCCAGCAGCCCAGGGGACAAGCCCTACAATGAGCAGTTCTTC
cdr3_aa: CASSPGDKPYNEQFF
j_call: TRBJ2-1
v_call: TRBV7-9
clone_size: .
d_call: .

cdr3_nt: TGTGCCAGCAGTGAACGGGGCTACGAGCAGTACTTC
cdr3_aa: CASSERGYEQYF
j_call: TRBJ2-7
v_call: TRBV6-1
clone_size: .
d_call: .

cdr3_nt: TGTGCCAGCAGCGTAAGGACAGGGAATTCACCCCTCCACTTT
cdr3_aa: CASSVRTGNSPLHF
j_call: TRBJ1-6
v_call: TRBV9
clone_size: .
d_call: TRBD1

cdr3_nt: TGTGCCAGCAGGTATCAAGAGACCCAGTACTTC
cdr3_aa: CASRYQETQYF
j_call: TRBJ2-5
v_call: TRBV6-6
clone_size: .
d_call: .

cdr3_nt: TGTGCCACCAGCAGAGCGCTAGCGGGAATCGGGGAGCTGTTTTTT
cdr3_aa: CATSRALAGIGELFF
j_call: TRBJ2-2
v_call: TRBV15
clone_size: few
d_call: TRBD2

cdr3_nt: TGTGCCAGCTCACCATCGGCAGGGGATGAAAAACTGTTTTTT
cdr3_aa: CASSPSAGDEKLFF
j_call: TRBJ1-4
v_call: TRBV18
clone_size: .
d_call: .

cdr3_nt: TGTGCCAGCAGTTTGAGGGCATACAATGAGCAGTTCTTC
cdr3_aa: CASSLRAYNEQFF
j_call: TRBJ2-1
v_call: TRBV6-2/TRBV6-3
clone_size: .
d_call: .

cdr3_nt: TGTGCCAGCAGCCAGAGTCAGGGCGCCACCGGGGAGCTGTTTTTT
cdr3_aa: CASSQSQGATGELFF
j_call: TRBJ2-2
v_call: TRBV9
clone_size: .
d_call: .

cdr3_nt: TGTGCCACCAGAGACGGACAGAATGAAAAACTGTTTTTT
cdr3_aa: CATRDGQNEKLFF
j_call: TRBJ1-4
v_call: TRBV24-1
clone_size: .
d_call: .

cdr3_nt: TGTGCCAGCCGAAGTGGGGGGGGGCTTCGAGTAGCTTTCTTT
cdr3_aa: CASRSGGGLRVAFF
j_call: TRBJ1-1
v_call: TRBV28
clone_size: .
d_call: .

cdr3_nt: TGTGCCAGCAGCCCCCGGACAGTTGACACTGAAGCTTTCTTT
cdr3_aa: CASSPRTVDTEAFF
j_call: TRBJ1-1
v_call: TRBV5-5
clone_size: .
d_call: .

cdr3_nt: TGTGCCAGCACCTCCCTTCTTTCTGGTGACAGGGAATTTAGTGAGCAGTTCTTC
cdr3_aa: CASTSLLSGDREFSEQFF
j_call: TRBJ2-1
v_call: TRBV28
clone_size: .
d_call: TRBD1

cdr3_nt: TGTGCCAGCAGCCCACAGCGGGAGGGCCGGGAGACCCAGTACTTC
cdr3_aa: CASSPQREGRETQYF
j_call: TRBJ2-5
v_call: TRBV3-1/TRBV3-2
clone_size: .
d_call: TRBD2

cdr3_nt: TGTGCCAGTAGTACTAAGGACCCGAGGACCGGGACAGGGTATTATCAAGCTTTCTTT
cdr3_aa: CASSTKDPRTGTGYYQAFF
j_call: TRBJ1-1
v_call: TRBV19
clone_size: .
d_call: TRBD1

cdr3_nt: TGTGCCAGCGGGACTCAGGGCTCCTACGAGCAGTACTTC
cdr3_aa: CASGTQGSYEQYF
j_call: TRBJ2-7
v_call: TRBV19
clone_size: .
d_call: .

cdr3_nt: TGCGCCAGCAGCTTGGATCCTAATCAGCCCCAGCATTTT
cdr3_aa: CASSLDPNQPQHF
j_call: TRBJ1-5
v_call: TRBV5-1
clone_size: .
d_call: .

cdr3_nt: TGTGCCAGCAGCTTAGGGGGACTAGCGGGAGTGGGAGATACGCAGTATTTT
cdr3_aa: CASSLGGLAGVGDTQYF
j_call: TRBJ2-3
v_call: TRBV7-8
clone_size: .
d_call: TRBD2

cdr3_nt: TGTGCCAGCAGCCAGGGACTAGCGGGAGGGGGTGAGCAGTTCTTC
cdr3_aa: CASSQGLAGGGEQFF
j_call: TRBJ2-1
v_call: TRBV6-2/TRBV6-3
clone_size: .
d_call: TRBD2

cdr3_nt: TGTGCCAGTACACAAAGGGACAGGGGAGGTTGGGAGACCCAGTACTTC
cdr3_aa: CASTQRDRGGWETQYF
j_call: TRBJ2-5
v_call: TRBV28
clone_size: .
d_call: TRBD1

cdr3_nt: TGTGCCAGCAGCCCCCGAGACACAGATACGCAGTATTTT
cdr3_aa: CASSPRDTDTQYF
j_call: TRBJ2-3
v_call: TRBV9
clone_size: .
d_call: .

cdr3_nt: TGTGCCAGCAGCCAAACGCCAGCGGGAGGGCCCTACAATGAGCAGTTCTTC
cdr3_aa: CASSQTPAGGPYNEQFF
j_call: TRBJ2-1
v_call: TRBV3-1/TRBV3-2
clone_size: .
d_call: TRBD2

cdr3_nt: TGTGCCAGCTCACCGAGGGGGCTGGAGGGCTACACCTTC
cdr3_aa: CASSPRGLEGYTF
j_call: TRBJ1-2
v_call: TRBV18
clone_size: few
d_call: TRBD1

cdr3_nt: TGCGCCAGCAGCCCGGGGATCTCCTCTGGAAACACCATATATTTT
cdr3_aa: CASSPGISSGNTIYF
j_call: TRBJ1-3
v_call: TRBV5-1
clone_size: few
d_call: .

cdr3_nt: TGCGCCAGCAGCAATTGGGTGGAGGGTGAAAGATATGGCTACACCTTC
cdr3_aa: CASSNWVEGERYGYTF
j_call: TRBJ1-2
v_call: TRBV5-1
clone_size: .
d_call: .

cdr3_nt: TGCGCCAGCAGCTTGATTAGCGGGGTTACCGACAATGAGCAGTTCTTC
cdr3_aa: CASSLISGVTDNEQFF
j_call: TRBJ2-1
v_call: TRBV5-1
clone_size: few
d_call: TRBD2

cdr3_nt: TGTGCCACCAGTGGGAGACAGGGTTTTAGCGAGCAGTACTTC
cdr3_aa: CATSGRQGFSEQYF
j_call: TRBJ2-7
v_call: TRBV24-1
clone_size: .
d_call: TRBD1

cdr3_nt: TGTGCGAGCGGGGGCCAATGGAACACTGAAGCTTTCTTT
cdr3_aa: CASGGQWNTEAFF
j_call: TRBJ1-1
v_call: TRBV12-5
clone_size: .
d_call: .

cdr3_nt: TGTGCCAGCACATCTAGCGGGAGGAGAGAGACCCAGTACTTC
cdr3_aa: CASTSSGRRETQYF
j_call: TRBJ2-5
v_call: TRBV7-2
clone_size: .
d_call: TRBD2

cdr3_nt: TGTGCCATCCGGACAGGGACCTCTGGAAACACCATATATTTT
cdr3_aa: CAIRTGTSGNTIYF
j_call: TRBJ1-3
v_call: TRBV10-3
clone_size: .
d_call: TRBD1

cdr3_nt: TGTGCCAGCAGCGCCTCTAGCGGGGGTTACAATGAGCAGTTCTTC
cdr3_aa: CASSASSGGYNEQFF
j_call: TRBJ2-1
v_call: TRBV9
clone_size: .
d_call: TRBD2

cdr3_nt: TGTGCCTGGAGTGTGGCTAGCGGGGGAGAGACCCAGTACTTC
cdr3_aa: CAWSVASGGETQYF
j_call: TRBJ2-5
v_call: TRBV30
clone_size: .
d_call: TRBD2

cdr3_nt: TGTGCCACAAGAAGGGGACAGGGGGCGCGGGTCGACTTC
cdr3_aa: CATRRGQGARVDF
j_call: TRBJ2-7
v_call: TRBV24-1
clone_size: once
d_call: TRBD1

cdr3_nt: TGTGCCAGCAGCACCTCGGGACAGGGGGTGATCTATGGCTACACCTTC
cdr3_aa: CASSTSGQGVIYGYTF
j_call: TRBJ1-2
v_call: TRBV5-6
clone_size: .
d_call: TRBD1

cdr3_nt: TGTGCCAGCAGCTCAAACCGGGACAGGGCATCCGAGCAGTACTTC
cdr3_aa: CASSSNRDRASEQYF
j_call: TRBJ2-7
v_call: TRBV13
clone_size: .
d_call: TRBD1

cdr3_nt: TGTGCCATCAGTGGGACAGGGGGTTCCAGCGAGCAGTACTTC
cdr3_aa: CAISGTGGSSEQYF
j_call: TRBJ2-7
v_call: TRBV10-3
clone_size: .
d_call: TRBD1

cdr3_nt: TGTGCCAGCAGCTTAGGAGGGCTGAGAACTGAAGCTTTCTTT
cdr3_aa: CASSLGGLRTEAFF
j_call: TRBJ1-1
v_call: TRBV7-2
clone_size: .
d_call: .

cdr3_nt: TGTGCCAGCAGCTTGGTTGGTAGGGACAGGGGGAACATTCAGTACTTC
cdr3_aa: CASSLVGRDRGNIQYF
j_call: TRBJ2-4
v_call: TRBV5-4
clone_size: .
d_call: TRBD1

cdr3_nt: TGTGCCACCAGTGAAGGACACAGCACAGATACGCAGTATTTT
cdr3_aa: CATSEGHSTDTQYF
j_call: TRBJ2-3
v_call: TRBV24-1
clone_size: .
d_call: .

cdr3_nt: TGTGCCAGCAGCGTAGACGGGGGGGATGGCTACACCTTC
cdr3_aa: CASSVDGGDGYTF
j_call: TRBJ1-2
v_call: TRBV9
clone_size: .
d_call: .

cdr3_nt: TGCGCCAGCAGCCAAGAGAGGCCTGGAAACACCATATATTTT
cdr3_aa: CASSQERPGNTIYF
j_call: TRBJ1-3
v_call: TRBV4-1
clone_size: .
d_call: .

cdr3_nt: TGTGCCAGCAGCACCCAGGGGAACACTGAAGCTTTCTTT
cdr3_aa: CASSTQGNTEAFF
j_call: TRBJ1-1
v_call: TRBV9
clone_size: .
d_call: .

cdr3_nt: TGTGCCAGCAGCCAAGTGCTTCGTGGCGGGGGGGTGGAAGAGACCCAGTACTTC
cdr3_aa: CASSQVLRGGGVEETQYF
j_call: TRBJ2-5
v_call: TRBV3-1/TRBV3-2
clone_size: .
d_call: TRBD2

cdr3_nt: TGTGCCAGCAGCGGGGGGACAGGGGTTACTGGAAACACCATATATTTT
cdr3_aa: CASSGGTGVTGNTIYF
j_call: TRBJ1-3
v_call: TRBV9
clone_size: .
d_call: TRBD1

cdr3_nt: TGTGCCACCAGTGATAGTAGGAACACTGAAGCTTTCTTT
cdr3_aa: CATSDSRNTEAFF
j_call: TRBJ1-1
v_call: TRBV24-1
clone_size: .
d_call: .

cdr3_nt: TGTGCCAGCAGTCCAGGGACTCCCGGCGGTAGCGAGACCCAGTACTTC
cdr3_aa: CASSPGTPGGSETQYF
j_call: TRBJ2-5
v_call: TRBV5-5
clone_size: once
d_call: .

cdr3_nt: TGTGCCAGCAGCGCTACAGGGAACGAGCAGTACTTC
cdr3_aa: CASSATGNEQYF
j_call: TRBJ2-7
v_call: TRBV5-6
clone_size: once
d_call: .

cdr3_nt: TGTGCCAGCAGCGTGCGAACGGGAGGTGGGGCAGGCATGAACACTGAAGCTTTCTTT
cdr3_aa: CASSVRTGGGAGMNTEAFF
j_call: TRBJ1-1
v_call: TRBV11-2
clone_size: .
d_call: .